This T cell receptor (beta chain) was recorded in a study of T-cell reconstitution after alpha-beta-depleted transplantation in children. General study findings and limits: Surviving thymic progenitors and recipient T cells were the source of high TCRbeta diversity at day 60 in some patients.

Researchers prepared the TCRbeta library using unique molecular identifiers, the study reports. MiXCR, applied by TCRdb to the PCR reads, yields one record per CDR3 protein. Among fewer than 750,000 distinct CDR3 sequences, 20% to 25% were seen once, and the ten largest hold 12% to 15%. Ten or more counts support this clonotype. No antigen is known for it. This specimen consisted of PBMCs, mostly from graft donor cells, obtained 360 days after TCRalphabeta/CD19-depleted stem cell transplant. This clonotype was sampled from a boy less than two years old who had a stem cell transplant for acute myeloid leukemia, so the T cells may come from the graft donor.

The CDR3 here is CSVRTEREEQYF. The CDR3 region has the DNA TGCAGCGTTCGGACAGAGCGAGAAGAGCAGTACTTC. The chain has TRBV29-1 and TRBJ2-7, with a tentative D call TRBD1 (6 bases). Germline V gene lookup returns CDR1 SQVTM and CDR2 ANQGSEA. CDR3 size: 12 residues. V lost 5 bases to trimming and J lost 7 bases, with 15 bases between them.